The rows below give T cell receptor beta chains drawn from one sample of a study of regulatory T cells in long-lasting Graves disease. TCRdb processed the multiplex PCR reads anew with MiXCR; each CDR3 protein has one entry. This sample has just over 600,000 distinct CDR3 sequences, with roughly 15% found just once. The same data also contributed to another study, on T cells in Graves' hyperthyroidism and ophthalmopathy.

The material was peripheral blood mononuclear cells (PBMCs), obtained at new diagnosis, from a patient treated with antithyroid drugs. The receptors originated from a woman aged 30 to 39 with Graves disease. Both conserved end residues are part of each CDR3. The order of the fields is CDR3 DNA, CDR3 protein, clone size, D gene, V gene, J gene. D genes are given only for firm matches. Clone size is shown for a subset of rows, as once, few, many or a class of expanded clone.

cdr3_nt: TGCAGTGCCGACGGGACGGGGAATCAGCCCCAGCATTTT
cdr3_aa: CSADGTGNQPQHF
clone_size: many
d_call: -
v_call: TRBV20-1
j_call: TRBJ1-5

cdr3_nt: TGTGCCAGCAGCCAATCCCCAAACCAGGGGACTAGAAACATTCAGTACTTC
cdr3_aa: CASSQSPNQGTRNIQYF
clone_size: many
d_call: TRBD2
v_call: TRBV16
j_call: TRBJ2-4

cdr3_nt: TGTGCCAGCAGTACCGGACAGGGGTGGTACGAGCAGTACTTC
cdr3_aa: CASSTGQGWYEQYF
clone_size: -
d_call: TRBD1
v_call: TRBV12-3/TRBV12-4
j_call: TRBJ2-7

cdr3_nt: TGTGCCACCAGTGACCGAGACAGGGGAGACTATGGCTACACCTTC
cdr3_aa: CATSDRDRGDYGYTF
clone_size: many
d_call: TRBD1
v_call: TRBV24-1
j_call: TRBJ1-2

cdr3_nt: TGTGCCAGCAGTTTCCCTAGCGCAAATTCACCCCTCCACTTT
cdr3_aa: CASSFPSANSPLHF
clone_size: many
d_call: -
v_call: TRBV12-3/TRBV12-4
j_call: TRBJ1-6

cdr3_nt: TGTGCCAGCACCCCCGGGGGGACGGCTGGCTACACCTTC
cdr3_aa: CASTPGGTAGYTF
clone_size: few
d_call: -
v_call: TRBV27
j_call: TRBJ1-2

cdr3_nt: TGTGCCACCAGCAGAGGCTTTGGAGGCTACACCTTC
cdr3_aa: CATSRGFGGYTF
clone_size: -
d_call: -
v_call: TRBV15
j_call: TRBJ1-2

cdr3_nt: TGTGCCAGCAGCCTCCTAGTGGGTGAGCAGTTCTTC
cdr3_aa: CASSLLVGEQFF
clone_size: many
d_call: -
v_call: TRBV7-2
j_call: TRBJ2-1

cdr3_nt: TGTGCCAGCTGGGGGACAGCCAACACCGGGGAGCTGTTTTTT
cdr3_aa: CASWGTANTGELFF
clone_size: -
d_call: TRBD1
v_call: TRBV6-1
j_call: TRBJ2-2

cdr3_nt: TGCGCCAGCAGCTGGGGTCGGCAGGACAATGAGCAGTTCTTC
cdr3_aa: CASSWGRQDNEQFF
clone_size: few
d_call: -
v_call: TRBV5-1
j_call: TRBJ2-1

cdr3_nt: TGCAGTGCTAGGGGACTAGCGGGAGGGCCTCAGACAGATACGCAGTATTTT
cdr3_aa: CSARGLAGGPQTDTQYF
clone_size: few
d_call: TRBD2
v_call: TRBV20-1
j_call: TRBJ2-3

cdr3_nt: TGTGCCTGGAGTGCAACGGGGCACACCGGGGAGCTGTTTTTT
cdr3_aa: CAWSATGHTGELFF
clone_size: -
d_call: -
v_call: TRBV30
j_call: TRBJ2-2

cdr3_nt: TGTGCCAGCAGGGGTGCCGCGGATGAGCAGTTCTTC
cdr3_aa: CASRGAADEQFF
clone_size: few
d_call: -
v_call: TRBV2
j_call: TRBJ2-1

cdr3_nt: TGTGCCTGGAGTACCGGGGCCTACAATCAGCCCCAGCATTTT
cdr3_aa: CAWSTGAYNQPQHF
clone_size: many
d_call: -
v_call: TRBV30
j_call: TRBJ1-5

cdr3_nt: TGTGCCTGGCTCCCCCGAGGGAGGAATGAGCAGTTCTTC
cdr3_aa: CAWLPRGRNEQFF
clone_size: few
d_call: -
v_call: TRBV30
j_call: TRBJ2-1

cdr3_nt: TGTGCCACCTCCAGACAGGGGGTCGCCTATGGCTACACCTTC
cdr3_aa: CATSRQGVAYGYTF
clone_size: many
d_call: TRBD1
v_call: TRBV28
j_call: TRBJ1-2

cdr3_nt: TGTGCCAGCAGGACCAGGGTCAGATGGGACAATGAGCAGTTCTTC
cdr3_aa: CASRTRVRWDNEQFF
clone_size: -
d_call: -
v_call: TRBV28
j_call: TRBJ2-1

cdr3_nt: TGTGCCAGCAGCCAAGTTTCAACAGCTTTCAATTCACCCCTCCACTTT
cdr3_aa: CASSQVSTAFNSPLHF
clone_size: -
d_call: -
v_call: TRBV14
j_call: TRBJ1-6

cdr3_nt: TGTGCCAGCCGTCGTCAGGGGGCCAGTAATGAGCAGTTCTTC
cdr3_aa: CASRRQGASNEQFF
clone_size: -
d_call: TRBD1
v_call: TRBV2
j_call: TRBJ2-1

cdr3_nt: TGTGCCAGCAGTCCCTTGGGGGCAGGGGGGAGCTCCTTGGGCTACACCTTC
cdr3_aa: CASSPLGAGGSSLGYTF
clone_size: many
d_call: TRBD1
v_call: TRBV28
j_call: TRBJ1-2

cdr3_nt: TGTGCCAGCAGCTTATTCCCAGGGGCCCTCTACGAGCAGTACTTC
cdr3_aa: CASSLFPGALYEQYF
clone_size: -
d_call: -
v_call: TRBV11-2
j_call: TRBJ2-7

cdr3_nt: TGCAGTGCTAGCCGATTCGGACAGCAAGAGACCCAGTACTTC
cdr3_aa: CSASRFGQQETQYF
clone_size: -
d_call: -
v_call: TRBV20-1
j_call: TRBJ2-5

cdr3_nt: TGTGCCAGCAGTTTTACAGGGTCGGGCTACAATGAGCAGTTCTTC
cdr3_aa: CASSFTGSGYNEQFF
clone_size: many
d_call: -
v_call: TRBV7-9
j_call: TRBJ2-1

cdr3_nt: TGTGCCAGCAGCTTAGGCGGGGCCCAATACGAGCAGTACTTC
cdr3_aa: CASSLGGAQYEQYF
clone_size: few
d_call: -
v_call: TRBV7-6
j_call: TRBJ2-7

cdr3_nt: TGTGCCTGGAGTCCCTCGGACGAGCAGTACTTC
cdr3_aa: CAWSPSDEQYF
clone_size: -
d_call: -
v_call: TRBV30
j_call: TRBJ2-7

cdr3_nt: TGTGCCAGCAGGGGGAGGGACGGATCCTACGAGCAGTACTTC
cdr3_aa: CASRGRDGSYEQYF
clone_size: -
d_call: TRBD2
v_call: TRBV5-6
j_call: TRBJ2-7

cdr3_nt: TGTGCCAGTACCGTCGGGCCCCGAGGCGGCTACACCTTC
cdr3_aa: CASTVGPRGGYTF
clone_size: -
d_call: -
v_call: TRBV19
j_call: TRBJ1-2

cdr3_nt: TGCAGTGCTGCATGGACGGTGAACACTGAAGCTTTCTTT
cdr3_aa: CSAAWTVNTEAFF
clone_size: many
d_call: -
v_call: TRBV20-1
j_call: TRBJ1-1

cdr3_nt: TGTGCCAGCAGTTTCCGTGGACCCCAGCATTTT
cdr3_aa: CASSFRGPQHF
clone_size: many
d_call: -
v_call: TRBV28
j_call: TRBJ1-5

cdr3_nt: TGTGCCAGCAGCCAAGGAGGGAGCTCCTACAATGAGCAGTTCTTC
cdr3_aa: CASSQGGSSYNEQFF
clone_size: -
d_call: -
v_call: TRBV3-1
j_call: TRBJ2-1

cdr3_nt: TGTGCCAGCAGCCCAACCGGGGGAAACACCATATATTTT
cdr3_aa: CASSPTGGNTIYF
clone_size: many
d_call: -
v_call: TRBV11-2
j_call: TRBJ1-3

cdr3_nt: TGTGCCAGCAGCGTAGCTTTAGACAGGGGCAACTCCTACGAGCAGTACTTC
cdr3_aa: CASSVALDRGNSYEQYF
clone_size: -
d_call: TRBD1
v_call: TRBV7-2
j_call: TRBJ2-7

cdr3_nt: TGTGCCAGCAGTGAAGTCTTGGGTCAGCCCCAGCATTTT
cdr3_aa: CASSEVLGQPQHF
clone_size: many
d_call: -
v_call: TRBV6-1
j_call: TRBJ1-5

cdr3_nt: TGTGCCAGCGACAGGGGGTACGAGCAGTACTTC
cdr3_aa: CASDRGYEQYF
clone_size: few
d_call: TRBD1
v_call: TRBV2
j_call: TRBJ2-7

cdr3_nt: TGTGCCTGGGCTACTTGGGGGGGGGATGGCTACACCTTC
cdr3_aa: CAWATWGGDGYTF
clone_size: -
d_call: -
v_call: TRBV30
j_call: TRBJ1-2